This TCR beta chain was retrieved from a study of patients and donors after allogeneic stem cell transplantation. The germline V gene has CDR1 DFQATT and CDR2 SNEGSKA (reference sequence). Trimming removed 5 bases from V and 1 base from J, with 11 bases in between. The CDR3 loop spans 13 amino acids. This clonotype showed up many times. MiXCR was run by TCRdb on the RT-PCR reads, yielding one entry per CDR3 protein. The sample carries approximately 88,000 distinct CDR3 sequences, roughly 5.1% recorded once. The receptor was derived from a human donor who was either an allogeneic HSCT recipient or a stem cell or donor lymphocyte infusion donor (not recorded which). It is not recorded whose cells these are; they may come from a transplant donor. The chain couples TRBV20-1 to TRBJ1-1; D may be TRBD1 (5 bases). What was sequenced was blood, either unsorted or a sorted T cell fraction (not recorded which). The DNA of the CDR3 is TGCAGTGCTTCACAGGACTGGAACACTGAAGCTTTCTTT. Translated: CSASQDWNTEAFF.